These 20 T cell receptor beta chains were sequenced from one sample in a study of type 1 regulatory T cells. Their antigen targets remain unknown. TCRdb processed the reads anew with MiXCR; each CDR3 protein has one entry. The table records about 62,000 distinct CDR3 sequences, approximately 67% of them present only once. Source material: cultured non-Tr1 T cells, either the whole culture or a sorted T cell fraction (not recorded which). The receptors were sampled from a human donor in good health.

The chain joins TRBV14 to TRBJ2-5; possibly TRBD2 for D (6 bases). Germline V lookup: CDR1 SGHDN, CDR2 FVKESK. The CDR3 consists of 14 residues. V was cut by 4 bases and J by 5 bases, with 14 bases left in between. Written as DNA, the CDR3 is TGTGCCAGCAGCCTACGCGGGGCCGACGAGACCCAGTACTTC. Amino acids: CASSLRGADETQYF.

The V and J genes are TRBV4-3 and TRBJ1-3; D gene ambiguous. This CDR3 comprises 14 residues. V dropped 5 bases and J dropped 9 bases, with 17 bases sitting between them. Per germline, CDR1 LGHNA and CDR2 YSLEER. CDR3 loop: CASSDTPHLGTIYF. CDR3 sequence (DNA): TGCGCCAGCAGCGATACCCCCCATTTGGGCACCATATATTTT.

The V gene is TRBV7-8, the J gene TRBJ1-1, with a tentative D call TRBD1 (6 bases). Trimming removed 7 bases from V and 3 bases from J, with 21 bases in between. The CDR3 has 16 amino acids. Germline V gives CDR1 SGHVS, CDR2 FQNEAQ. In nucleotides, the CDR3 is TGTGCCAGCACCGTACGAGGGGGGGTCGGGCACACTGAAGCTTTCTTT. The encoded protein is CASTVRGGVGHTEAFF.

V gene TRBV12-3 or TRBV12-4 combines with J gene TRBJ2-7, with TRBD1 as a possible D gene (6 bases). The CDR3 runs 18 residues. V dropped 6 bases and J dropped 0 bases, with 24 bases sitting between them. CDR3 sequence (DNA): TGTGCCAGCAGGCAAACCGCTACAGGGCTCCAGAGCTCCTACGAGCAGTACTTC. This encodes CASRQTATGLQSSYEQYF.

The genes are TRBV6-5 and TRBJ1-6; TRBD1 is a possible D gene (5 bases). The CDR3 has 17 residues. Germline V gene sequence: CDR1 MNHEY, CDR2 SVGAGI. The V gene lost 0 bases and the J gene lost 0 bases, with 9 bases spanning the gap. CDR3: CASSYSNRGSYNSPLHF. The CDR3 coding sequence is TGTGCCAGCAGTTACTCGAATAGGGGCTCCTATAATTCACCCCTCCACTTT.

The rearrangement uses TRBV29-1 and TRBJ2-3; D not resolved. This CDR3 has 12 amino acids. V was pared by 8 bases and J by 3 bases, with 12 bases between. CDR1 and CDR2 from the germline V gene are SQVTM and ANQGSEA. This CDR3 reads CSLISRTDTQYF. The CDR3 bases are TGCAGCCTCATCTCGAGGACAGATACGCAGTATTTT.

The gene calls are TRBV4-3 and TRBJ2-1; TRBD1 agrees at 10 bases. V was clipped by 5 bases and J by 5 bases; unmatched bases: 3. This CDR3 is built from 14 residues. Germline V gene lookup returns CDR1 LGHNA and CDR2 YSLEER. CDR3 DNA: TGCGCCAGCAGCTTTGGACAGGGGGACAATGAGCAGTTCTTC. The encoded protein is CASSFGQGDNEQFF.

V usage is TRBV5-1 and J usage is TRBJ1-1; D gene ambiguous. Trimming stripped 4 bases from V and 3 bases from J, with 13 bases between. The CDR3 runs to 14 residues. CDR1 is SGHRS, CDR2 YFSETQ, per germline. The CDR3 nucleotides are TGCGCCAGCAGCGGGGAAGATGGATACACTGAAGCTTTCTTT. Translating gives CASSGEDGYTEAFF.

The V and J genes are TRBV5-6 and TRBJ1-6; tentative D call: TRBD1 (5 bases). Germline-derived CDR1 and CDR2 are SGHDT and YYEEEE. The ends were cut back, 2 bases at V and 6 bases at J, with 18 bases in the middle. This CDR3 is built from 17 residues. The CDR3 DNA reads as TGTGCCAGCAGCTTTGCTCCGTGGGGGGGACGTAATTCACCCCTCCACTTT. As protein: CASSFAPWGGRNSPLHF.

Of note for this clonotype: Relative to the germline gene, one junction end is altered; a read error may explain this. DNA of the CDR3: TGTGCCAGCAGCCCGGGACAGCCCATTGACTCCTACAAGCAGTACTTC. Protein sequence: CASSPGQPIDSYKQYF. The genes are TRBV7-2 and TRBJ2-7; TRBD1 matches at 7 bases. Germline assignment: CDR1 SGHTA and CDR2 FQGNSA. This CDR3 spans 16 amino acids. The whole variable domain, remainder taken from reference TRBV7-2 and TRBJ2-7, is GAGVSQSPSNKVTEKGKDVELRCDPISGHTALYWYRQSLGQGLEFLIYFQGNSAPDKSGLPSDRFSAERTGGSVSTLTIQRTQQEDSAVYLCASSPGQPIDSYKQYFGPGTRLTVT.

This CDR3 is CASSQGSMTGGSPLHF. CDR3 coding DNA: TGTGCCAGCAGCCAAGGATCTATGACCGGCGGTTCACCCCTCCACTTT. The chain uses TRBV3-1 and TRBJ1-6; D is ambiguous. In germline, CDR1 is LGHDT, CDR2 YNNKEL (reference sequence). V shed 1 base and J shed 9 bases, with 16 bases lying between them. The CDR3 is made up of 16 amino acids.

The chain uses TRBV7-6 and TRBJ1-1; D is unresolved. V lost 2 bases and J lost 5, with 15 bases in between. Germline CDR1 is SGHVS and CDR2 is FNYEAQ. The CDR3 spans 15 residues. CDR3 coding DNA: TGTGCCAGCAGCTTATGGTTAGGTGGTGGGACTGAAGCTTTCTTT. This gives the protein CASSLWLGGGTEAFF.

This clonotype was seen a handful of times. This sequence joins TRBV11-2 and TRBJ2-5; 9 bases fit TRBD1. The CDR3 has 15 amino acids. The V and J ends lost 1 base and 1 base, in that order; junction bases with no gene match: 1. Germline V gives CDR1 SGHAT, CDR2 FQNNGV. The CDR3 here is CASSLGDRAQETQYF. The CDR3 region has the DNA TGTGCCAGCAGCTTAGGGGACAGGGCCCAAGAGACCCAGTACTTC.

There are a few counts of this clonotype. The chain carries TRBV2 and TRBJ1-1, with 7 positions matching TRBD1. Germline CDR1 is SNHLY and CDR2 is FYNNEI. CDR3 length: 14 residues. The ends lost 9 bases at V and 1 base at J; junction bases unmatched: 8. CDR3: CASMHRDRNTEAFF. The CDR3, as DNA: TGTGCCAGTATGCACCGGGACAGGAACACTGAAGCTTTCTTT.

Notes on this clonotype: It is likely a read error, because the conserved phenylalanine at the end of the CDR3 is missing. The rearrangement uses TRBV20-1 and TRBJ2-5, with 11 bases lining up with TRBD2. Unmatched junction bases numbered 12, after V lost 5 bases and J lost 4 bases. Germline CDR1 and CDR2: DFQATT and SNEGSKA (reference sequence). The CDR3 consists of 16 residues. DNA of the CDR3: TGCAGTGCTGGGCAACTAGCGGGAGCCGGGGCAGAGACCCAGTACATC. The encoded protein is CSAGQLAGAGAETQYI.

The chain employs TRBV27 and TRBJ1-4; possibly TRBD1 for D (6 bases). V was clipped by 2 bases and J by 5 bases, with 12 bases between them. Germline V gene data show CDR1 as MNHEY and CDR2 as SMNVEV (reference sequence). The CDR3 runs 15 residues. The CDR3 sequence: CASSLQTGINEKLFF. In nucleotides, the CDR3 is TGTGCCAGCAGTTTACAAACAGGGATCAATGAAAAACTGTTTTTT.

The CDR3 loop reads CSASDPGRMAYEQYF. In DNA, the CDR3 is TGCAGTGCTAGCGACCCGGGACGCATGGCGTACGAGCAGTACTTC. The chain carries TRBV20-1 and TRBJ2-7; D might be TRBD1 or TRBD2, each matching 5 bases. This CDR3 has 15 amino acids. The V gene lost 3 bases and the J gene lost 4 bases, with 19 bases spanning the gap. Germline V CDR1 and CDR2: DFQATT, SNEGSKA (reference sequence).

The chain employs TRBV7-2 and TRBJ2-7, with TRBD2 identical over 10 bases. The V and J ends lost 5 bases and 9 bases, in that order; junction bases with no gene match: 10. The CDR3 contains 14 residues. Germline CDR1 SGHTA, CDR2 FQGNSA. Written as DNA, the CDR3 is TGTGCCAGCAGCCGTACTAGCGGGAATCAATGGCAGTACTTC. Amino acids: CASSRTSGNQWQYF.

J is TRBJ2-3 and V is TRBV7-2, with D unresolved. Germline V gene data show CDR1 as SGHTA and CDR2 as FQGNSA. The CDR3 length is 11 residues. Trimming left V 6 bases short and J 8 bases short, with 9 bases between. The CDR3 coding sequence is TGTGCCAGCAGGTCGGGTCTTACGCAGTATTTT. Amino acid sequence: CASRSGLTQYF. The full variable domain, completed using reference TRBV7-2 and TRBJ2-3, is GAGVSQSPSNKVTEKGKDVELRCDPISGHTALYWYRQSLGQGLEFLIYFQGNSAPDKSGLPSDRFSAERTGGSVSTLTIQRTQQEDSAVYLCASRSGLTQYFGPGTRLTVL.

This chain joins TRBV3-1 and TRBJ1-2; D remains ambiguous. CDR1 and CDR2 (germline): LGHDT, YNNKEL (reference sequence). This CDR3 contains 12 residues. V was trimmed by 1 base and J by 6 bases, leaving 6 bases between them. The CDR3 DNA is TGTGCCAGCAGCCAAGTTGAGCATGGCTACACCTTC. Translated: CASSQVEHGYTF.